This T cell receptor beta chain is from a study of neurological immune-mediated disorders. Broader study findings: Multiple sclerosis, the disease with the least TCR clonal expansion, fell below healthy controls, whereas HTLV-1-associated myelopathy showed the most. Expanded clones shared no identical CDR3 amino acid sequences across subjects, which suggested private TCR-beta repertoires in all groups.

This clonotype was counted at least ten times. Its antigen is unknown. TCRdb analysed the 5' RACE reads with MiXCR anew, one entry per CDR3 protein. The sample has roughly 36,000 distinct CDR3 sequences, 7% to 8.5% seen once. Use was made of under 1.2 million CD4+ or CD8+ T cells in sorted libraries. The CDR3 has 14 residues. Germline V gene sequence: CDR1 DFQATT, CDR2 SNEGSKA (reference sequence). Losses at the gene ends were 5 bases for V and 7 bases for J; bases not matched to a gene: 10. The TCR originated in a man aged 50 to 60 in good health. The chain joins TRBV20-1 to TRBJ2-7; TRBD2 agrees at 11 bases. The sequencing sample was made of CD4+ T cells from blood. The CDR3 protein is CSAVPGLAALEQYF. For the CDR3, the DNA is TGCAGTGCTGTTCCGGGACTAGCGGCCTTGGAGCAGTACTTC.